This is a list of T cell receptor beta chains from one sample in a study of T cells in Graves' hyperthyroidism and ophthalmopathy. TCRdb re-derived calls from the multiplex PCR reads in MiXCR, one entry per CDR3 protein. The sample records almost 500,000 distinct CDR3 sequences, approximately 22% being singletons. The sample was blood. Receptor source: a woman aged 70-85 years with Graves' ophthalmopathy. CDR3s include the opening cysteine and the closing phenylalanine or tryptophan. The D gene is left open where the match is weak. Some rows mark clone size as missing; the rest say once, few, many or name a class of expanded clone.

v_gene,d_gene,j_gene,abundance,CDR3nt,CDR3aa
TRBV9,TRBD1,TRBJ2-3,-,TGTGCCAGCAGCGTAGAGGACAGGGGGCTCGGGGGCTACACAGATACGCAGTATTTT,CASSVEDRGLGGYTDTQYF
TRBV12-3/TRBV12-4,-,TRBJ1-6,-,TGTGCCAGCGGAGATGACAGTAATTCACCCCTCCACTTT,CASGDDSNSPLHF
TRBV28,TRBD2,TRBJ2-5,-,TGTGCCAGCAGTTCGGGACTAGCGGGAGCGGGTGAGACCCAGTACTTC,CASSSGLAGAGETQYF
TRBV10-2,-,TRBJ2-2,few,TGCGCCAGCAGTCCCGCGGGATCCGGGGAGCTGTTTTTT,CASSPAGSGELFF
TRBV3-1,-,TRBJ2-7,-,TGTGCCAGCAGCCAGGAGACTAGTATGGCCTACGAGCAGTACTTC,CASSQETSMAYEQYF
TRBV28,-,TRBJ2-4,many,TGTGCCAGCAGTTTGAGACAGGGAGGGAACATTCAGTACTTC,CASSLRQGGNIQYF
TRBV2,-,TRBJ1-4,many,TGTGCCAGCAGTGCGACAGGTTTGGTTGAAAAACTGTTTTTT,CASSATGLVEKLFF
TRBV6-2/TRBV6-3,-,TRBJ2-2,many,TGTGCCAGCGGCACCGGGGAGCTGTTTTTT,CASGTGELFF
TRBV6-1,-,TRBJ1-5,many,TGTGCCAGCAGTCGAGGGGTGGGTTTCGATCAGCCCCAGCATTTT,CASSRGVGFDQPQHF
TRBV10-3,TRBD1,TRBJ1-2,few,TGTGCCATCAGAGGGACAGGGGAAAAACGGGGCTACACCTTC,CAIRGTGEKRGYTF
TRBV19,-,TRBJ2-2,few,TGTGCCAGTAGTGTACTAAGCGGCTTCTCCACCGGGGAGCTGTTTTTT,CASSVLSGFSTGELFF
TRBV6-1,-,TRBJ1-5,many,TGTGCCAGCAGTGAAGGGGGAGGGGGTCAGCCCCAGCATTTT,CASSEGGGGQPQHF
TRBV2,-,TRBJ2-2,few,TGTGCCAGCAGTCTCGACAGATTAATGAACACCGGGGAGCTGTTTTTT,CASSLDRLMNTGELFF
TRBV19,-,TRBJ2-2,few,TGTGCCAGTACTGTGGGGGCGGACACCGGGGAGCTGTTTTTT,CASTVGADTGELFF
TRBV20-1,TRBD2,TRBJ2-1,few,TGCAGTGCTAGAGTTCGAGCGGGAGCCCATGAGCAGTTCTTC,CSARVRAGAHEQFF
TRBV6-1,-,TRBJ2-5,-,TGTGCCAGCAGGGGGCTAGTTGGTCCGACCCAGTACTTC,CASRGLVGPTQYF
TRBV7-2,TRBD2,TRBJ2-4,-,TGTGCCAGCAGCTTCTTTGGGGGGGGTTCGGGCAAAAACATTCAGTACTTC,CASSFFGGGSGKNIQYF
TRBV7-9,-,TRBJ2-2,few,TGTGCCAGCAGCCGAAGGACGGGGGACACCGGGGAGCTGTTTTTT,CASSRRTGDTGELFF
TRBV6-6,-,TRBJ2-4,-,TGTGCCAGCAGTTACTCGAGACAGAGGGACATTCAGTACTTC,CASSYSRQRDIQYF
TRBV5-1,TRBD1,TRBJ2-7,-,TGCGCCAGCAGCCATACTCCGGGACAGGGATCTTACGAGCAGTACTTC,CASSHTPGQGSYEQYF
TRBV7-8,-,TRBJ2-2,-,TGTGCCAGCAGTAATGTTCGGACTCAAGGGCACACCGGGGAGCTGTTTTTT,CASSNVRTQGHTGELFF
TRBV6-1,-,TRBJ2-2,-,TGTGCCAGCAGAAGAGCGGAATACACCGGGGAGCTGTTTTTT,CASRRAEYTGELFF
TRBV3-1,-,TRBJ2-1,-,TGTGCCAGCAGCCAAGACGGCACAACCTACAATGAGCAGTTCTTC,CASSQDGTTYNEQFF
TRBV12-3/TRBV12-4,TRBD2,TRBJ2-3,many,TGTGCCAGCAGTCGGACTAGCGGGAGACCGCATACGCAGTATTTT,CASSRTSGRPHTQYF
TRBV9,TRBD2,TRBJ2-3,-,TGTGCCAGCAGCGTAGGAAGCGGGAGGGTCCAAGATACGCAGTATTTT,CASSVGSGRVQDTQYF
TRBV20-1,TRBD1,TRBJ2-7,-,TGCAGTGCTAGAGCGTCTACAGGGGGCTCCTACGAGCAGTACTTC,CSARASTGGSYEQYF
TRBV12-3/TRBV12-4,-,TRBJ1-1,-,TGTGCCAGCAGCTACCGGAGAAGGGGAAGCACTGAAGCTTTCTTT,CASSYRRRGSTEAFF
TRBV20-1,-,TRBJ2-7,few,TGCAGTGCTCCCCGGTACGGCTCCTACGAGCAGTACTTC,CSAPRYGSYEQYF
TRBV9,-,TRBJ2-1,many,TGTGCCAACCGGGCCGGGGCCGGCTCCTACAATGAGCAGTTCTTC,CANRAGAGSYNEQFF
TRBV7-8,TRBD2,TRBJ2-6,-,TGTGCCAGCACCCCTGAGGGTAGCGGGAGTCTTGGGGCCAACGTCCTGACTTTC,CASTPEGSGSLGANVLTF
TRBV12-3/TRBV12-4,-,TRBJ2-7,-,TGTGCCAGCAGCCGACAGTTGGTGGGCGAGCAGTACTTC,CASSRQLVGEQYF
TRBV2,-,TRBJ2-3,many,TGTGCCAGCAGTGAAGCTTGGCAGGAAACAGATACGCAGTATTTT,CASSEAWQETDTQYF
TRBV5-4,TRBD2,TRBJ2-1,-,TGTGCCAGCAGCCGGGGGGGACCTAAGGACAATGAGCAGTTCTTC,CASSRGGPKDNEQFF
TRBV7-2,-,TRBJ1-1,-,TGTGCCAGCAGCTCCCTCTCGGGGCCTGAAGCCTTCTTT,CASSSLSGPEAFF
TRBV7-3,-,TRBJ2-3,few,TGTGCCAGCAGCCGGTCGGGAGATACGCAGTATTTT,CASSRSGDTQYF
TRBV7-6,-,TRBJ1-1,few,TGTGCCAGCAGCTTTAACGAATTGGCAACTGAAGCTTTCTTT,CASSFNELATEAFF
TRBV28,-,TRBJ1-1,-,TGTGCCAGCACTCGGGGGGGGGGGCTGTACACTGAAGCTTTCTTT,CASTRGGGLYTEAFF
TRBV12-3/TRBV12-4,TRBD1,TRBJ2-3,many,TGTGCCAGCAGACTGACAGGGGTATACGATACGCAGTATTTT,CASRLTGVYDTQYF
TRBV7-2,-,TRBJ2-7,few,TGTGCCAGCAGCTTTTATGGGACCTCCTACGAGCAGTACTTC,CASSFYGTSYEQYF
TRBV2,TRBD1,TRBJ1-6,many,TGTGCCAGCAGTCCACAGGGGGCAAATTCACCCCTCCACTTT,CASSPQGANSPLHF
TRBV4-3,-,TRBJ1-2,many,TGCGCCAGCAGCCGTACAGGGTTGGGCTACACCTTC,CASSRTGLGYTF
TRBV6-1,TRBD2,TRBJ2-1,-,TGTGCCAGCAGGCGACTAGCGGGCGATGAGCAGTTCTTC,CASRRLAGDEQFF
TRBV27,TRBD2,TRBJ2-1,many,TGTGCCAGCAGTTTTGTAGGGCGGGAGGGCAATGAGCAGTTCTTC,CASSFVGREGNEQFF
TRBV7-2,TRBD2,TRBJ2-7,many,TGTGCCAGCAGCTTAATTAGCGGGGGAAGCTCCTACGAGCAGTACTTC,CASSLISGGSSYEQYF
TRBV18,-,TRBJ2-3,few,TGTGCCAGCTCACCAGAAGGGAGAGGAGATACGCAGTATTTT,CASSPEGRGDTQYF
TRBV20-1,-,TRBJ2-7,-,TGCAGTGCTCATTTAGGGCGCGCGGGAGAGCAGTACTTC,CSAHLGRAGEQYF
TRBV6-2/TRBV6-3,TRBD1,TRBJ2-2,many,TGTGCCAGCAGTACCCGACAGGGGGCGAGGACCGGGGAGCTGTTTTTT,CASSTRQGARTGELFF
TRBV5-4,-,TRBJ1-2,few,TGTGCCAGCTGGGACCGTTCCTATGGCTACACCTTC,CASWDRSYGYTF
TRBV4-1,-,TRBJ2-1,-,TGCGCCAGCGGGAGTGGGCTGCTAGGGAATGAGCAGTTCTTC,CASGSGLLGNEQFF
TRBV18,-,TRBJ2-7,-,TGTGCCAGCTCACCTAGCAAGATCGGCGAGCAGTACTTC,CASSPSKIGEQYF
TRBV6-1,-,TRBJ1-2,few,TGTGCCAGCAGCGCACTTAGGGGAAACGGCTACACCTTC,CASSALRGNGYTF
TRBV12-3/TRBV12-4,-,TRBJ1-2,-,TGTGCCAGCAGGGCAGGGGCGTATGGCTACACCTTC,CASRAGAYGYTF
TRBV2,TRBD2,TRBJ2-5,many,TGTGCCAGCAAGAGGACGGGAGGCCAAGAGACCCAGTACTTC,CASKRTGGQETQYF
TRBV13,-,TRBJ2-1,-,TGTGCCAGCAGCTTAGTCCAGCGGTTCTACAATGAGCAGTTCTTC,CASSLVQRFYNEQFF
TRBV30,-,TRBJ1-2,-,TGTGCCTGGAGCAGGACGGGAGGCTACACCTTC,CAWSRTGGYTF
TRBV7-6,TRBD1,TRBJ1-1,-,TGTGCCAGCAGCTTATCGGGGACAGGGGGTATGCTCGTGAACACTGAAGCTTTCTTT,CASSLSGTGGMLVNTEAFF
TRBV7-3,-,TRBJ1-1,-,TGTGCCAGCAGCTTAAACAACATGAACACTGAAGCTTTCTTT,CASSLNNMNTEAFF
TRBV5-6,-,TRBJ2-7,-,TGTGCCAGCACCCAAGCCCCCTTACTTGGGGAGCAGTACTTC,CASTQAPLLGEQYF
TRBV4-3,TRBD2,TRBJ2-7,few,TGCGCCAGCAGCCAAGAACTAGCGGGAACCTACGAGCAGTACTTC,CASSQELAGTYEQYF